The T cell receptor beta chain under discussion was sequenced for a study of beta chain features in type 1 diabetes. General study results and limits: Highly expressing activated T cells could be over-counted with a cDNA template. Although PCR might favor shorter templates, it would do so equally in patients and controls.

The purity of all sorted populations exceeded 95%. Reverse transcribing all isolated RNA meant expressed TCRB transcripts were sequenced. The study sequenced naive, central memory and regulatory T cell samples to an average of about 3.9 million reads. Profiling relied on immunoSEQ multiplex PCR, and the TCRdb table lists in-frame clones only, not all of them. The sample carries under 550,000 clones, about an eighth recorded once. Germline V CDR1 and CDR2: SNHLY, FYNNEI. The V end lost 6 bases, the J end lost 4 bases, and 5 bases lay between the germline ends. This CDR3 contains 11 residues. To note about this clone: Its antigen remains unknown. A clone one base away is much larger, so this may be a read error.

This receptor was identified in a woman in her late teens or twenties in good health. Sequenced material: naive CD4+ T cells from blood. This rearrangement joins TRBV2 to TRBJ2-3, with D unresolved. The CDR3 DNA follows: TGTGCCAGCAGCTTCCCAGATACGCAGTATTTT. Amino acids: CASSFPDTQYF.